This T cell receptor (beta chain) was recovered during a study of shared clonotypes between healthy human individuals. Study-level background: Per donor, CD8 memory used one plate, CD8 naive used two, CD4 memory used three and CD4 naive used three. Study results and limitations: In a few donors, approximately 5% of naive CD4 clonotypes appeared in common.

Naive CD8 populations comprised CD45RO-negative cells positively selected for CCR7, excluding terminally differentiated effector memory CD45RA+ cells. The assay was immunoSEQ multiplex PCR, and TCRdb's table has in-frame clones only and misses some. The repertoire holds about 2.1 million clones, with just over 90% as singletons. Concerning this clone: The target antigen is unknown.

The specimen sequenced was naive CD8+ T cells from PBMCs. The sequence was collected from a man in his late teens or twenties in good health. Some clones in this sample may be carry-over from other donors' samples.

The CDR3 loop reads CASNRALLPGYTF. The CDR3 region has the DNA TGTGCCAGCAACCGGGCCCTCTTGCCGGGCTACACCTTC. V usage is TRBV6-1 and J usage is TRBJ1-2; unclear D gene. The germline CDR1 and CDR2 sequences are MNHNS and SASEGT. The CDR3 runs 13 residues. With 7 bases removed from V and 8 bases from J, the gap between germline ends came to 17 bases.